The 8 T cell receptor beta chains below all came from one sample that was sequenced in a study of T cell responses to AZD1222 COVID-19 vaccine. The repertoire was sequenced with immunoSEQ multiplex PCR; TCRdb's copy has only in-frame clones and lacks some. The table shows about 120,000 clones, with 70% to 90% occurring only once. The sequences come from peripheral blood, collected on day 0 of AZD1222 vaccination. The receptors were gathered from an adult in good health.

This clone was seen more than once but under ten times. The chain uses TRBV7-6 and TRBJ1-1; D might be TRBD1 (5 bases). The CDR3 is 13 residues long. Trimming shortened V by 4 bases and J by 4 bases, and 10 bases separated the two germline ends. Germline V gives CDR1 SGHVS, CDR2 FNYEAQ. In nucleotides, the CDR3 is TGTGCCAGCAGCTGGGGGGAGGGCACTGAAGCTTTCTTT. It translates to CASSWGEGTEAFF.

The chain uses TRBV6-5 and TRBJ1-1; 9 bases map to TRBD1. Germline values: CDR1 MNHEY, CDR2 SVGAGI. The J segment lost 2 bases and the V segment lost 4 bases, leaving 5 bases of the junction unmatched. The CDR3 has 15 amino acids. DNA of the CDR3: TGTGCCAGCAGTTTAAACAGGGGGCAAAACACTGAAGCTTTCTTT. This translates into CASSLNRGQNTEAFF.

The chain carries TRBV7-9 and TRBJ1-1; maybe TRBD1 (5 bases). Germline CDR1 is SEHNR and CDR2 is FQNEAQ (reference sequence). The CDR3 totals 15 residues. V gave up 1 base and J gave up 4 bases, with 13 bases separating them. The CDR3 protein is CASSLGKGMGTEAFF. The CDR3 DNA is TGTGCCAGCAGCTTAGGAAAGGGGATGGGCACTGAAGCTTTCTTT.

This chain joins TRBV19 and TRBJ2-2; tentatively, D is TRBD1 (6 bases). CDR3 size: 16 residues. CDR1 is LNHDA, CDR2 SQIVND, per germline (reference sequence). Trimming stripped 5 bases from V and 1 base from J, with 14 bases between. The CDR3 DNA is TGTGCCAGTAGTTCACCGGGACACAGGAACACCGGGGAGCTGTTTTTT. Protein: CASSSPGHRNTGELFF.

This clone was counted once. The CDR3 protein is CASSIGTAYNEQFF. CDR3 DNA: TGTGCCAGTAGTATAGGAACTGCTTACAATGAGCAGTTCTTC. This chain uses TRBV19 with TRBJ2-1; D is ambiguous. CDR3 length equals 14 residues. V lost 1 base to trimming and J lost 4 bases, with 8 bases between them. Germline-derived CDR1 and CDR2 are LNHDA and SQIVND (reference sequence).

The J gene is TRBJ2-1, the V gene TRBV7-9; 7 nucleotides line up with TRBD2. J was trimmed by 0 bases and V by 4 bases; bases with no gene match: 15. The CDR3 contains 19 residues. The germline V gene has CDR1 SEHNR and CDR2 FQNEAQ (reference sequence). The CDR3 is CASSSPTHTSALSYNEQFF. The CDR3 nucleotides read TGTGCCAGCAGCTCCCCAACCCATACTAGCGCCCTCTCCTACAATGAGCAGTTCTTC.

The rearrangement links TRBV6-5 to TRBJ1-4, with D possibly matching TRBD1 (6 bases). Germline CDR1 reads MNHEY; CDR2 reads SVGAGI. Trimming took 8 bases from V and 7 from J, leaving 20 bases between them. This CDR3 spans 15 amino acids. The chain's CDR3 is CASATQQGWSEKLFF. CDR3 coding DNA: TGTGCCAGCGCCACCCAACAGGGCTGGAGTGAAAAACTGTTTTTT.

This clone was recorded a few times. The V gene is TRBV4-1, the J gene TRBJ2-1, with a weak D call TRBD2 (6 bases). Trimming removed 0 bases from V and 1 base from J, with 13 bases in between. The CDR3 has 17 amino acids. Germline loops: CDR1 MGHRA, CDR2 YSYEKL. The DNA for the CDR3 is TGCGCCAGCAGCCAAGATTCGGGGACTCAATCCTACAATGAGCAGTTCTTC. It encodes CASSQDSGTQSYNEQFF.